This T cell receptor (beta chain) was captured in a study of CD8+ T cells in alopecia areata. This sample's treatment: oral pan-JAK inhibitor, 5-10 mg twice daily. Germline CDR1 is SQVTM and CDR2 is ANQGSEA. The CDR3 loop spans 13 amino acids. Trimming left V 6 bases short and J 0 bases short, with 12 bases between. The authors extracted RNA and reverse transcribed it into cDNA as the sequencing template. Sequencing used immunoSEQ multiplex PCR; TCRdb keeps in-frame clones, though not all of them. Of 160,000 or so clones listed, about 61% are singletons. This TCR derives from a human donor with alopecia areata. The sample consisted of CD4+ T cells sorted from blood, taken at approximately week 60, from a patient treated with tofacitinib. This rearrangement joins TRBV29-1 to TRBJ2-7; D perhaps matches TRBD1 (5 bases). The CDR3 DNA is TGCAGCGTGGTGGACATCAGCTCCTACGAGCAGTACTTC. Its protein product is CSVVDISSYEQYF.